The clone carrying this TCR beta chain showed up just a few times. Its antigen is still unknown. This entry belongs to a study of T cells in Graves' hyperthyroidism and ophthalmopathy. Overall study findings and caveats: Ophthalmopathy stood apart from stable hyperthyroidism in a 13 V-J model. Most clonotypes expanded in thyroid above 0.001 were likewise present in blood.

Germline assignment: CDR1 SEHNR and CDR2 FQNEAQ (reference sequence). The CDR3 sequence is 17 residues long. V shed 3 bases and J shed 4 bases, with 18 bases lying between them. The CDR3 regions of TCR beta were amplified from RNA transcripts. Initially, a first-round RT-PCR of the TCR CDR3 employed the HTBI primer set. TCRdb called the multiplex PCR reads again in MiXCR, with one record for every CDR3 protein. This table holds a few hundred thousand distinct CDR3 sequences, approximately 20% found once. This sequence originates from a man aged 40-50 years with Graves' hyperthyroidism. The genes are TRBV7-9 and TRBJ1-4, with a weak D call TRBD1 (5 bases). The sample taken for sequencing was blood. CDR3 amino acids: CASSFAARPGGNEKLFF. As DNA, the CDR3 is TGTGCCAGCAGCTTCGCAGCCCGCCCGGGGGGTAATGAAAAACTGTTTTTT.